This is a list of T cell receptor beta chains from one sample in a study of breast tumors, draining lymph nodes, adjacent tissues. TCRdb reprocessed the multiplex PCR reads via MiXCR and lists one record per CDR3 protein. The table includes 150,000 to 250,000 distinct CDR3 sequences, approximately 33% detected once. Sequenced input: axillary lymph node tissue. These receptors all stem from a female donor with breast cancer. Some clones in this sample may be carry-over from other donors' samples. The CDR3 runs from the conserved cysteine through the conserved F or W. The D gene is left open where the match is weak. Clone size is given for some rows only: seen once, a few or many times, or a class if the clone is expanded.

d_gene: TRBD2
abundance: many
j_gene: TRBJ2-2
v_gene: TRBV7-2
CDR3nt: TGTGCCAGCAGCCCTTCCGGGACTACAAACACCGGGGAGCTGTTTTTT
CDR3aa: CASSPSGTTNTGELFF

d_gene: TRBD2
abundance: .
j_gene: TRBJ2-3
v_gene: TRBV7-7
CDR3nt: TGTGCTAGGAAAGGGGCTAGCGGGAGGGCAGATACGCAGTATTTT
CDR3aa: CARKGASGRADTQYF

d_gene: TRBD2
abundance: many
j_gene: TRBJ2-3
v_gene: TRBV6-1
CDR3nt: TGTGCCACCCGTAGCGGGGGGGCAGGCACAGATACGCAGTATTTT
CDR3aa: CATRSGGAGTDTQYF

d_gene: TRBD2
abundance: .
j_gene: TRBJ2-1
v_gene: TRBV5-6
CDR3nt: TGTGCCAGCAGCTTGGCGGCCACTAGCGGCTTCAATGAGCAGTTCTTC
CDR3aa: CASSLAATSGFNEQFF

d_gene: .
abundance: many
j_gene: TRBJ1-3
v_gene: TRBV7-8
CDR3nt: TGTGCCAGCAGCCTCTTGGGGTTTGGAAACACCATATATTTT
CDR3aa: CASSLLGFGNTIYF

d_gene: TRBD2
abundance: many
j_gene: TRBJ2-1
v_gene: TRBV10-2
CDR3nt: TGCGCCAGCACCCGTAGCGGGAGAACGGGGGAGCAGTTCTTC
CDR3aa: CASTRSGRTGEQFF

d_gene: .
abundance: .
j_gene: TRBJ1-1
v_gene: TRBV6-6
CDR3nt: TGTGCCAGCAGTTCCGGATGGGGGAACACTGAAGCTTTCTTT
CDR3aa: CASSSGWGNTEAFF

d_gene: .
abundance: many
j_gene: TRBJ2-5
v_gene: TRBV12-3/TRBV12-4
CDR3nt: TGTGCCAGCAGCCTGGGAGCACAAGAGACCCAGTACTTC
CDR3aa: CASSLGAQETQYF

d_gene: TRBD1
abundance: many
j_gene: TRBJ1-2
v_gene: TRBV30
CDR3nt: TGTGCCATCGAAAACAGGGGGCGCGTCTATGGCTACACCTTC
CDR3aa: CAIENRGRVYGYTF

d_gene: .
abundance: once
j_gene: TRBJ2-3
v_gene: TRBV11-3
CDR3nt: TGTGCCAGCAGCTTAGGGGGCAGCACAGGTACGCAGTATTTT
CDR3aa: CASSLGGSTGTQYF

d_gene: .
abundance: many
j_gene: TRBJ2-7
v_gene: TRBV9
CDR3nt: TGTGCCAGCAGCGTAGGCCTTAGCAGCTACGAGCAGTACTTC
CDR3aa: CASSVGLSSYEQYF

d_gene: TRBD2
abundance: many
j_gene: TRBJ2-7
v_gene: TRBV7-8
CDR3nt: TGTGCCAGCAGCTCGCCGCGCAGCGGGATTACTGCCGAGCAGTACTTC
CDR3aa: CASSSPRSGITAEQYF

d_gene: .
abundance: .
j_gene: TRBJ1-5
v_gene: TRBV3-1
CDR3nt: TGTGCCAGCAGCCCCGGGGGGGGCCCAGGGAACAATCAGCCCCAGCATTTT
CDR3aa: CASSPGGGPGNNQPQHF

d_gene: TRBD1
abundance: many
j_gene: TRBJ2-7
v_gene: TRBV5-1
CDR3nt: TGCGCCAGCAGCTCGGGACAGGCCGAGCAGTACTTC
CDR3aa: CASSSGQAEQYF

d_gene: .
abundance: many
j_gene: TRBJ1-5
v_gene: TRBV11-2
CDR3nt: TGTGCCAGCAGCTTTCAGAGGGATCAGCCCCAGCATTTT
CDR3aa: CASSFQRDQPQHF

d_gene: TRBD1
abundance: many
j_gene: TRBJ2-3
v_gene: TRBV30
CDR3nt: TGTGCCTGGAGTAGGACAGGAACAGATACGCAGTATTTT
CDR3aa: CAWSRTGTDTQYF

d_gene: TRBD1
abundance: many
j_gene: TRBJ1-2
v_gene: TRBV7-3
CDR3nt: TGTGCCAGCAGACCCGGGACAGGGGGCTTTGGCTACACCTTC
CDR3aa: CASRPGTGGFGYTF

d_gene: .
abundance: many
j_gene: TRBJ2-1
v_gene: TRBV7-6
CDR3nt: TGTGCCAGCAGCTCCGACTTAGCTATGTCCTTATACAATGAGCAGTTCTTC
CDR3aa: CASSSDLAMSLYNEQFF

d_gene: .
abundance: .
j_gene: TRBJ1-5
v_gene: TRBV28
CDR3nt: TGTGCCAGCAGTTTTGAACGGAATCAGCCCCAGCATTTT
CDR3aa: CASSFERNQPQHF

d_gene: TRBD2
abundance: .
j_gene: TRBJ2-5
v_gene: TRBV7-2
CDR3nt: TGTGCCAGCAGTCCCGGGACTAGCGGTTCCCAAGAGACCCAGTACTTC
CDR3aa: CASSPGTSGSQETQYF

d_gene: TRBD1
abundance: .
j_gene: TRBJ1-2
v_gene: TRBV18
CDR3nt: TGTACCAGCTCACCTCTACAGGGGGCAGTAGACTATGGCCACACCTTC
CDR3aa: CTSSPLQGAVDYGHTF

d_gene: TRBD2
abundance: many
j_gene: TRBJ2-7
v_gene: TRBV10-2
CDR3nt: TGCGCCATCATGACTAGCACCTCCTACGAGCAGTACTTC
CDR3aa: CAIMTSTSYEQYF

d_gene: TRBD2
abundance: many
j_gene: TRBJ2-3
v_gene: TRBV9
CDR3nt: TGTGCCAGCAGCGTAGGAATAGCGGGGGACCTCACAGATACGCAGTATTTT
CDR3aa: CASSVGIAGDLTDTQYF

d_gene: TRBD2
abundance: .
j_gene: TRBJ2-1
v_gene: TRBV6-2/TRBV6-3
CDR3nt: TGTGCCAGCAGTCACGCCAGGACTAGCTACAATGAGCAGTTCTTC
CDR3aa: CASSHARTSYNEQFF

d_gene: TRBD1
abundance: many
j_gene: TRBJ1-5
v_gene: TRBV6-1
CDR3nt: TGTGCCAGCGGAGGGGGCACTCAGCCCCAGCATTTT
CDR3aa: CASGGGTQPQHF

d_gene: .
abundance: .
j_gene: TRBJ2-3
v_gene: TRBV9
CDR3nt: TGTGCCAGCAGCGCCCGGGGGGCAGATACACAGTATTTT
CDR3aa: CASSARGADTQYF

d_gene: .
abundance: .
j_gene: TRBJ2-1
v_gene: TRBV30
CDR3nt: TGTGCCTGGAGTATGAGGGGGGCCTACAATGAGCAGTTCTTC
CDR3aa: CAWSMRGAYNEQFF

d_gene: TRBD2
abundance: many
j_gene: TRBJ2-7
v_gene: TRBV5-5
CDR3nt: TGTGCCAGCAGCCCGGGACTAGCGGGAGGGAGGGCCTACGAGCAGTACTTC
CDR3aa: CASSPGLAGGRAYEQYF

d_gene: TRBD1
abundance: few
j_gene: TRBJ1-1
v_gene: TRBV2
CDR3nt: TGTGCCAGCAGTGAAGTCGACAGGGAGAACACTGAAGCTTTCTTT
CDR3aa: CASSEVDRENTEAFF

d_gene: .
abundance: .
j_gene: TRBJ2-1
v_gene: TRBV6-5
CDR3nt: TGTGCCAGCAGTTACTCGGCGGGTCTTCCCGGTAGGCAGTTCTTC
CDR3aa: CASSYSAGLPGRQFF

d_gene: .
abundance: .
j_gene: TRBJ2-5
v_gene: TRBV7-2
CDR3nt: TGTGCCAGCGGGAGAGAAGGTTACGTTAACACCGGGGAGACCCAGTACTTC
CDR3aa: CASGREGYVNTGETQYF

d_gene: .
abundance: many
j_gene: TRBJ2-2
v_gene: TRBV4-2
CDR3nt: TGTGCCAGCAGCCAGGATATGGACAGCTACACCGGGGAGCTGTTTTTT
CDR3aa: CASSQDMDSYTGELFF

d_gene: .
abundance: many
j_gene: TRBJ2-5
v_gene: TRBV28
CDR3nt: TGTGCCAGCAGTTCCCAAAGGCAAGAGACCCAGTACTTC
CDR3aa: CASSSQRQETQYF

d_gene: .
abundance: .
j_gene: TRBJ2-3
v_gene: TRBV6-2/TRBV6-3
CDR3nt: TGTGCCAGCAGTCACTCCGCAGCAGCTGATACGCAGTATTTT
CDR3aa: CASSHSAAADTQYF

d_gene: TRBD1
abundance: many
j_gene: TRBJ1-2
v_gene: TRBV4-1
CDR3nt: TGCGCCAGCAGCCGCCCGGTCGGGACAGGGCATGGCTACACCTTC
CDR3aa: CASSRPVGTGHGYTF

d_gene: .
abundance: .
j_gene: TRBJ1-1
v_gene: TRBV3-1
CDR3nt: TGTGCCAGCAGCCAAGAAGCGGGAAACACTGAAGCTTTCTTT
CDR3aa: CASSQEAGNTEAFF

d_gene: .
abundance: many
j_gene: TRBJ1-4
v_gene: TRBV10-3
CDR3nt: TGTGCCATCAGCCCGGGACAAGATGAAAAACTGTTTTTT
CDR3aa: CAISPGQDEKLFF

d_gene: .
abundance: few
j_gene: TRBJ1-1
v_gene: TRBV29-1
CDR3nt: TGCAGCGTCCTTCCCCTACTGAGCACTGAAGCTTTCTTT
CDR3aa: CSVLPLLSTEAFF

d_gene: TRBD2
abundance: many
j_gene: TRBJ2-2
v_gene: TRBV2
CDR3nt: TGTGCCAGCAGTGCACGGGGAGGGTTGGGCACCGGGGAGCTGTTTTTT
CDR3aa: CASSARGGLGTGELFF

d_gene: TRBD2
abundance: .
j_gene: TRBJ2-7
v_gene: TRBV29-1
CDR3nt: TGCAGCGTTAACTTCCGGACTAGCGCTTCCTACGAGCAGTACTTC
CDR3aa: CSVNFRTSASYEQYF

d_gene: .
abundance: many
j_gene: TRBJ1-5
v_gene: TRBV5-1
CDR3nt: TGCGCCAGCAGCTTGGACATGGGCAATCAGCCCCAGCATTTT
CDR3aa: CASSLDMGNQPQHF

d_gene: TRBD2
abundance: many
j_gene: TRBJ2-2
v_gene: TRBV10-3
CDR3nt: TGTGCCATCAGTGAGGGGACTATGAGCACCGGGGAGCTGTTTTTT
CDR3aa: CAISEGTMSTGELFF

d_gene: .
abundance: many
j_gene: TRBJ2-5
v_gene: TRBV19
CDR3nt: TGTGCCAGTAGTATTCCCAACAGGCAAGAGACCCAGTACTTC
CDR3aa: CASSIPNRQETQYF

d_gene: .
abundance: many
j_gene: TRBJ2-5
v_gene: TRBV18
CDR3nt: TGTGCCAGCTCCCAACAAGGGGAGGTCGGAGAGACCCAGTACTTC
CDR3aa: CASSQQGEVGETQYF

d_gene: .
abundance: .
j_gene: TRBJ2-6
v_gene: TRBV9
CDR3nt: TGTGCCAGCAGCGTAGTAGGGGTTAGCTCTGGGGCCAACGTCCTGACTTTC
CDR3aa: CASSVVGVSSGANVLTF

d_gene: TRBD1
abundance: many
j_gene: TRBJ1-2
v_gene: TRBV28
CDR3nt: TGTGCCAGCAGGGGAGACAGGGGCAAGAATATCTATGGCTACACCTTC
CDR3aa: CASRGDRGKNIYGYTF

d_gene: TRBD1
abundance: many
j_gene: TRBJ1-2
v_gene: TRBV7-2
CDR3nt: TGTGCCAGCAGCTCAGTGGGACAGGGGGTCTCTGGCTACACCTTC
CDR3aa: CASSSVGQGVSGYTF

d_gene: .
abundance: many
j_gene: TRBJ2-3
v_gene: TRBV20-1
CDR3nt: TGCAGTGTTTACAAACAAAGCACAGATACGCAGTATTTT
CDR3aa: CSVYKQSTDTQYF

d_gene: .
abundance: .
j_gene: TRBJ2-3
v_gene: TRBV28
CDR3nt: TGTGCCAGCAGAGGGTTGGGCCGATCCGGCGATACGCAGTATTTT
CDR3aa: CASRGLGRSGDTQYF

d_gene: .
abundance: .
j_gene: TRBJ1-1
v_gene: TRBV4-1
CDR3nt: TGCGCCAGCAGCCATCTAGGTGAAGGCACTGAAGCTTTCTTT
CDR3aa: CASSHLGEGTEAFF